The 5 T cell receptor beta chains presented below share a single source sample, sequenced in a study of T cells after yellow fever vaccination (dated by TCRdb to about 2019). Library preparation used 5' RACE. This sample was sequenced with an Illumina HiSeq 2500. The public reads were quality trimmed at Q25 with fastp and then assembled into clones with MiXCR by TCRdb, keeping productive beta chains. Here each entry gathers all rows of one CDR3 protein and keeps the most common genes and DNA. The sample profile shows 200,000 to 300,000 distinct CDR3 sequences; 6.9% of them were found once. The ten top clones hold approximately 0.85% of the sample. The sample's treatment or condition label, in plain terms: live attenuated yellow fever vaccine strain. Here the sequenced sample was CD4+ T cells sorted from PBMCs, taken 15 days after the yellow fever booster vaccination. The receptors derive from a man younger than 40 who received the YFV17D yellow fever vaccine.

Comments on this clonotype: This may stem from a read error, because a much larger clone lies one nucleotide away. The V call is TRBV10-3, the J call TRBJ2-1; 7 bases match TRBD2. Germline loops: CDR1 ENHRY, CDR2 SYGVKD. The CDR3 runs 17 residues. Unmatched junction bases numbered 16, after V lost 2 bases and J lost 9 bases. The DNA of the CDR3 is TGTGCCATCAGTGAGCCCCATGCCAGGACTAGTCGCATTGAGCAGTTCTTC. As protein: CAISEPHARTSRIEQFF.

This clonotype was detected only a few times. The V gene is TRBV3-1, the J gene TRBJ2-7; D is perhaps TRBD2 (6 bases). Germline CDR1 reads LGHDT; CDR2 reads YNNKEL (reference sequence). This CDR3 region has 14 residues. V lost 3 bases and J 3 bases, leaving 12 bases between the germline ends. CDR3 bases: TGTGCCAGCAGCCAGTTAGCGGTCTACTACGAGCAGTACTTC. Residues: CASSQLAVYYEQYF.

There are many counts of this clonotype. The rearrangement links TRBV14 to TRBJ2-7, with D unclear. This CDR3 is 15 amino acids long. Germline loops: CDR1 SGHDN, CDR2 FVKESK. V dropped 0 bases and J dropped 0 bases, with 9 bases sitting between them. The CDR3 region is CASSQDRSISYEQYF. CDR3 DNA: TGTGCCAGCAGCCAAGACAGGTCGATCTCCTACGAGCAGTACTTC. Combining the CDR3 with reference TRBV14 and TRBJ2-7 gives the whole variable domain EAGVTQFPSHSVIEKGQTVTLRCDPISGHDNLYWYRRVMGKEIKFLLHFVKESKQDESGMPNNRFLAERTGGTYSTLKVQPAELEDSGVYFCASSQDRSISYEQYFGPGTRLTVT.

The J gene is TRBJ2-7, the V gene TRBV20-1; D gene uncertain. The CDR3 has 12 residues. Germline-derived CDR1 and CDR2 are DFQATT and SNEGSKA (reference sequence). V was trimmed by 3 bases and J by 7 bases, leaving 13 bases between them. In nucleotides, the CDR3 is TGCAGTGCTAGGCGGCTAGTCGTGGAGCAGTACTTC. Its protein is CSARRLVVEQYF.

The V gene is TRBV28, the J gene TRBJ2-7; TRBD1 matches 9 bases. Losses at the gene ends were 7 bases for V and 5 bases for J; bases not matched to a gene: 6. The CDR3 is 13 amino acids. Germline CDR1 and CDR2: MDHEN and SYDVKM. The chain's CDR3 is CASTTGGWDEQYF. Written as DNA, the CDR3 is TGTGCCAGCACAACAGGGGGCTGGGACGAGCAGTACTTC.